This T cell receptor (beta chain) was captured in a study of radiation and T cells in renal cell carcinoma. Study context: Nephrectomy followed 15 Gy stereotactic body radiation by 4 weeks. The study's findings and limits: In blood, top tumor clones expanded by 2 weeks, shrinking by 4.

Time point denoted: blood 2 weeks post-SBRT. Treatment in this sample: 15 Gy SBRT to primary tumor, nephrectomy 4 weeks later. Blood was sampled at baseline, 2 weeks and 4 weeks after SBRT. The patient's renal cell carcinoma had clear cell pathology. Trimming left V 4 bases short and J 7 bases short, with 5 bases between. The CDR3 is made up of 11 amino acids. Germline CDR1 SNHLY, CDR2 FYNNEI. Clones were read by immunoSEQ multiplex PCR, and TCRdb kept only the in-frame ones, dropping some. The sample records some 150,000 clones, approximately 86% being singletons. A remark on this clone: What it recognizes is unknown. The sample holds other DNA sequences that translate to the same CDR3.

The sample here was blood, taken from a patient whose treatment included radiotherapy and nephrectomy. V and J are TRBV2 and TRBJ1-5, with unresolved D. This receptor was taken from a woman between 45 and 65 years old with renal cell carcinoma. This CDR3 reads CASSVGQPQHF. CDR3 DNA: TGTGCCAGCAGTGTAGGACAGCCCCAGCATTTT.